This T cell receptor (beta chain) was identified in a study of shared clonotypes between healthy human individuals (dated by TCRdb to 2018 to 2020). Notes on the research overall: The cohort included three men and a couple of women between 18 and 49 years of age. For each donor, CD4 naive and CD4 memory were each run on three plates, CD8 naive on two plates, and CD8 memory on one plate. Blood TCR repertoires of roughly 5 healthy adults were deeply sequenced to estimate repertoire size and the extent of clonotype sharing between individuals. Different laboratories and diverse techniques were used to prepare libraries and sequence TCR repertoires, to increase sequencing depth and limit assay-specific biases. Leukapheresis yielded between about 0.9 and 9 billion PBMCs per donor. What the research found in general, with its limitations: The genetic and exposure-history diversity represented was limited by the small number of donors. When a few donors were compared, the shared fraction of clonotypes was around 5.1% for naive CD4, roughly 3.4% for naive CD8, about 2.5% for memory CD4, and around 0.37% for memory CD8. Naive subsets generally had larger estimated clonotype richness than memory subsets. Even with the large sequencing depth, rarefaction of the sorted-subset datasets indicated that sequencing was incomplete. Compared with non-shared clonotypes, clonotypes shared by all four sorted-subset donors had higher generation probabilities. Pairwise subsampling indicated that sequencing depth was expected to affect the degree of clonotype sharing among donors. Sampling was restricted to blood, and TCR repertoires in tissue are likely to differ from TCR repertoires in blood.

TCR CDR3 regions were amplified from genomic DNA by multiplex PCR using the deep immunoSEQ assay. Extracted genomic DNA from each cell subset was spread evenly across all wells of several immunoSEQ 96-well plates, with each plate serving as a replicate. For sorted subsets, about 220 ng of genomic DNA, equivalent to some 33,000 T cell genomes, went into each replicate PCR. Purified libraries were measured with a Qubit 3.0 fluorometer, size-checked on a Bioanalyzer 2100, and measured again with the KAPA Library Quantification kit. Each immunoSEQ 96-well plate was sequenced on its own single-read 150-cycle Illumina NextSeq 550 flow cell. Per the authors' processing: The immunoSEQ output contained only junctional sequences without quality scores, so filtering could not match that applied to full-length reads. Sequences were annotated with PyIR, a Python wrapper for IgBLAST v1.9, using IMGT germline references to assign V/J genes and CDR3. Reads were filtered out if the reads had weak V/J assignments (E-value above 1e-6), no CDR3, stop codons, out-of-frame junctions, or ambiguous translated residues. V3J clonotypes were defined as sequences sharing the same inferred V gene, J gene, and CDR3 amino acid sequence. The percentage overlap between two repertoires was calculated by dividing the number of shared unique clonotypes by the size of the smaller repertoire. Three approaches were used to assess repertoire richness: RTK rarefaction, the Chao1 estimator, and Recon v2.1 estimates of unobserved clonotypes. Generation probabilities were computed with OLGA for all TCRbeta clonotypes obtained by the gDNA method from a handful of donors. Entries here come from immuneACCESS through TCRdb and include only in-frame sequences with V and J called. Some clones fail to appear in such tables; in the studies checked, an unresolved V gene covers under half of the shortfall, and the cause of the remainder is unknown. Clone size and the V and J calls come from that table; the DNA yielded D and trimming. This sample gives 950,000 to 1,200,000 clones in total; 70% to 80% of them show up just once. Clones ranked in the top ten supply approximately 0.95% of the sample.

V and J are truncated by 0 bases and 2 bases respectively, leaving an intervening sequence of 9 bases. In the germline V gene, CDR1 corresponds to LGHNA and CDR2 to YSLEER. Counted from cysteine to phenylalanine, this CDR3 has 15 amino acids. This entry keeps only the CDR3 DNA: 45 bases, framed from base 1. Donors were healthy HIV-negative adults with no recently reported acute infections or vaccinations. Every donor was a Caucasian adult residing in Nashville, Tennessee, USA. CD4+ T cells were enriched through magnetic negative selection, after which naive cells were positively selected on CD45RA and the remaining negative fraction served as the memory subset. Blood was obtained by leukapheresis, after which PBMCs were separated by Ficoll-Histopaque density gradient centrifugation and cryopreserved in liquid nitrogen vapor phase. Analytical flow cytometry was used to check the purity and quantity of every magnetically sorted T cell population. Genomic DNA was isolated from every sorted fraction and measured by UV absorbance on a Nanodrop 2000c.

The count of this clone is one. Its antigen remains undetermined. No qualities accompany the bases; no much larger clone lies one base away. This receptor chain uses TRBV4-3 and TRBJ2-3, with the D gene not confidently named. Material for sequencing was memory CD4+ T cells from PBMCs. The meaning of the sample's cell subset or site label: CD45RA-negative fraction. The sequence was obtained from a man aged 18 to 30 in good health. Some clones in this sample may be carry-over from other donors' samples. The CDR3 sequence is CASSQDPLYTDTQYF. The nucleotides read TGCGCCAGCAGCCAAGATCCCCTTTACACAGATACGCAGTATTTT.